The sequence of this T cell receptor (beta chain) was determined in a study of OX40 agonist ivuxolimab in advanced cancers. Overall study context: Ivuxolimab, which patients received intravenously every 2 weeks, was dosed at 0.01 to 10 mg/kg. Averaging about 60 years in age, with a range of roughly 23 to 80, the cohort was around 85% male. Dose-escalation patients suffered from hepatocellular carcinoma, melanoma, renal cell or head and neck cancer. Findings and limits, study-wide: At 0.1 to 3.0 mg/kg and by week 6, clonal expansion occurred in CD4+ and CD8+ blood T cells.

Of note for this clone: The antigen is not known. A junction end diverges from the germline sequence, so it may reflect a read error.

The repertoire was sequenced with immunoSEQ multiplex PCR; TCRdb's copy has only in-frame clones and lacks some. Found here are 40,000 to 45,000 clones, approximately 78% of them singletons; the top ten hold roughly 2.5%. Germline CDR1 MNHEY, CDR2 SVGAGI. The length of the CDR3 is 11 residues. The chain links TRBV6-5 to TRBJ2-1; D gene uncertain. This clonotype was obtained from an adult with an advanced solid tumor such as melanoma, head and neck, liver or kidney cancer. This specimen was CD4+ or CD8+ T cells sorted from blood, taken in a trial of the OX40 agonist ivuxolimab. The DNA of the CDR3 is TGTGCCAGCAGTTACAAAACTGAGCTGTTCTTC. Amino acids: CASSYKTELFF.